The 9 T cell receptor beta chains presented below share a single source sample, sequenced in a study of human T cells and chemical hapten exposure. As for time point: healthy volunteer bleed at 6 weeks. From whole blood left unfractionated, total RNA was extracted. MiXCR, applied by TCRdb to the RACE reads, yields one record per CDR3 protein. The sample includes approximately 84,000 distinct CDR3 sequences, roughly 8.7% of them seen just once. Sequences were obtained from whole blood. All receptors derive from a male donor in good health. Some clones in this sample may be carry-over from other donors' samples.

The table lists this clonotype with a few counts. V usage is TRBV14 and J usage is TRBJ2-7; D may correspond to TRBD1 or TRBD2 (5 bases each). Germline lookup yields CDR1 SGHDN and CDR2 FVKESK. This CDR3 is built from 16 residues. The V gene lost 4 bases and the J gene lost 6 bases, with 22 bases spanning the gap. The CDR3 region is CASSPREGLGAGEQYF. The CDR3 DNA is TGTGCCAGCAGCCCGCGAGAGGGGCTAGGGGCTGGCGAGCAGTACTTC.

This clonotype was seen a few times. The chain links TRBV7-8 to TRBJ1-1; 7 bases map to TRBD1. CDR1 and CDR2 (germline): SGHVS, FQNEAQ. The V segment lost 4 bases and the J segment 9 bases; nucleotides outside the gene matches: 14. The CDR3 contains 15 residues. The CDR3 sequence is CASSSRGGSRDQAFF. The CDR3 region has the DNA TGTGCCAGCAGCTCACGAGGGGGCAGTCGCGATCAAGCTTTCTTT.

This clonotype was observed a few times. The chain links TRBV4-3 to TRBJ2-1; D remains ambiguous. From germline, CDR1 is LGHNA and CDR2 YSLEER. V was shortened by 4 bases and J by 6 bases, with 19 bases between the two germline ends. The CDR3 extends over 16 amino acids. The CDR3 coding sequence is TGCGCCAGCAGCCTAGTGGTGACATCCGCAATCAATGAGCAGTTCTTC. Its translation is CASSLVVTSAINEQFF.

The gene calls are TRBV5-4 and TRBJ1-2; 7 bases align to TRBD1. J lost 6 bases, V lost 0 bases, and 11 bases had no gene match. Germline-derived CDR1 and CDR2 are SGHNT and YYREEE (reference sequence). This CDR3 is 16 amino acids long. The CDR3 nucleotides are TGTGCCAGCAGCTTGGGCAGTACAGGGGTCGTCGATGGCTACACCTTC. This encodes CASSLGSTGVVDGYTF.

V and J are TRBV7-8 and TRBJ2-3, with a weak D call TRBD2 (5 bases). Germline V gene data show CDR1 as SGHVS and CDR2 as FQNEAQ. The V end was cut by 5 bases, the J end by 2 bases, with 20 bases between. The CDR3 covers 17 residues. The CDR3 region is CASSPRGGSAFTDTQYF. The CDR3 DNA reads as TGTGCCAGCAGCCCCCGGGGTGGTAGCGCATTCACAGATACGCAGTATTTT.

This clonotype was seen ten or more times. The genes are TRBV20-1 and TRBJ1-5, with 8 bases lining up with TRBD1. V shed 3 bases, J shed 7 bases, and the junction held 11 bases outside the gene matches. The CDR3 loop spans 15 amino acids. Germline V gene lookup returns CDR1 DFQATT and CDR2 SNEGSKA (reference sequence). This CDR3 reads CSASRSKQGVQPQHF. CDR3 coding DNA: TGCAGTGCTAGTCGATCTAAACAGGGGGTGCAGCCCCAGCATTTT.

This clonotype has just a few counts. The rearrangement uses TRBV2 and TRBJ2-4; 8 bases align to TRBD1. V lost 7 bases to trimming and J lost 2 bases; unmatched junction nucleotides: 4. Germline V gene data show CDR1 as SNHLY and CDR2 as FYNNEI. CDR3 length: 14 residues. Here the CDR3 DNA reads TGTGCCAGCATCCACAGGGGGACCAAAAACATTCAGTACTTC. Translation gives CASIHRGTKNIQYF.

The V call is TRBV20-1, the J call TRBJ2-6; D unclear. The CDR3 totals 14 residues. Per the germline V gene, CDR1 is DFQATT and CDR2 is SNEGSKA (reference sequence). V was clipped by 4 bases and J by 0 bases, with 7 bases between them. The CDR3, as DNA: TGCAGTGCTAACACAGACTCTGGGGCCAACGTCCTGACTTTC. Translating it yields CSANTDSGANVLTF.

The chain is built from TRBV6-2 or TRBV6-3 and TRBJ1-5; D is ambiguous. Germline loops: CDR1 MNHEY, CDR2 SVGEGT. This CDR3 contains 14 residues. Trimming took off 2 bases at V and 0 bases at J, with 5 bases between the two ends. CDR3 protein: CASSYKYSNQPQHF. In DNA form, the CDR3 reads TGTGCCAGCAGTTACAAGTATAGCAATCAGCCCCAGCATTTT.